A single sample is the source of the 14 T cell receptor beta chains below, sequenced in a study of memory CD4+ T cells and cytomegalovirus serostatus. The sort gate was single viable CD3+CD4+CD8-CD45RO+ cells for memory CD4+ T cells. Repertoires were generated with immunoSEQ multiplex PCR, while TCRdb's copy carries only in-frame clones and drops some. The sample gives over 45,000 clones, 82% of which show up once; around 0.38% is in the top ten. The sequenced sample consisted of memory CD4+ T cells from blood. The source of these receptors is an adult in good health and CMV-seronegative.

The chain combines TRBV5-1 with TRBJ2-1; no clear D. The V and J ends lost 5 bases and 4 bases respectively, with 7 bases between them. Germline V gives CDR1 SGHRS, CDR2 YFSETQ. CDR3 size: 12 residues. The CDR3 DNA follows: TGCGCCAGCAGTCTACAGTACAATGAGCAGTTCTTC. This translates into CASSLQYNEQFF.

The gene calls are TRBV7-2 and TRBJ2-1; TRBD1 aligns across 9 bases. The CDR3 is made up of 14 amino acids. Germline loops: CDR1 SGHTA, CDR2 FQGNSA. Germline trimming cut 4 bases from V and 7 bases from J; bases unmatched to any gene: 5. CDR3 loop: CASSSRTGENEQFF. CDR3 coding DNA: TGTGCCAGCAGCTCCAGGACAGGGGAGAATGAGCAGTTCTTC.

This clone occurred once. The chain joins TRBV30 to TRBJ1-6; D not certain. The V end lost 5 bases, the J end lost 5 bases, and 7 bases lay between the germline ends. The CDR3 totals 12 residues. The germline V gene has CDR1 GTSNPN and CDR2 SVGIG (reference sequence). In DNA form, the CDR3 reads TGTGCCTGGGGGCGGGATAATTCACCCCTCCACTTT. It encodes CAWGRDNSPLHF.

This clone was detected many times. The chain has TRBV30 and TRBJ1-1, with TRBD1 as a possible D gene (6 bases). Germline values: CDR1 GTSNPN, CDR2 SVGIG (reference sequence). CDR3 length equals 12 residues. V was clipped by 8 bases and J by 0 bases, with 10 bases between them. For the CDR3, the DNA is TGTGCCCGCCAGGGGATGAACACTGAAGCTTTCTTT. This translates into CARQGMNTEAFF.

The rearrangement links TRBV7-2 to TRBJ2-1; 9 nucleotides align to TRBD1. The CDR3 is 16 residues long. The V gene end was trimmed by 5 bases and the J gene end by 4 bases; junction bases not matched to a gene: 9. The V gene's germline CDR1 is SGHTA and CDR2 FQGNSA. CDR3 nucleotides: TGTGCCAGCAGCCCGGAACCGGGACAGGGTTACAATGAGCAGTTCTTC. Residues: CASSPEPGQGYNEQFF.

V is TRBV7-2 and J is TRBJ2-2; no definite D call. Per germline, CDR1 SGHTA and CDR2 FQGNSA. The CDR3 is 13 residues long. Trimming removed 6 bases at V and 6 bases at J, with 11 bases between. The CDR3 spells CASRKEVAGELFF. DNA for the CDR3: TGTGCCAGCAGGAAAGAGGTCGCCGGGGAGCTGTTTTTT.

The table lists this clone with a count of one. V and J are TRBV5-6 and TRBJ1-3; unclear D gene. The CDR3 is 14 residues long. CDR1 and CDR2 from the germline V gene are SGHDT and YYEEEE. Deletions cut 3 bases from V and 0 bases from J, with 7 bases between. The CDR3 DNA reads as TGTGCCAGCAGCTCCCGGGTCTCTGGAAACACCATATATTTT. Translated: CASSSRVSGNTIYF.

The genes are TRBV6-6 and TRBJ2-7; D remains ambiguous. This CDR3 contains 12 residues. The V end lost 7 bases, the J end lost 0 bases, and 7 bases lay between the germline ends. Germline CDR1 reads MNHNY; CDR2 reads SVGAGI (reference sequence). The CDR3 is CASTGFSYEQYF. Here the CDR3 DNA reads TGTGCCAGCACGGGTTTCTCCTACGAGCAGTACTTC.

The V and J genes are TRBV5-1 and TRBJ1-1; 7 nucleotides align to TRBD1. The V segment lost 1 base and the J segment 5 bases; nucleotides outside the gene matches: 5. This CDR3 comprises 14 residues. Germline V lookup: CDR1 SGHRS, CDR2 YFSETQ. The CDR3 protein is CASSLLGRGTEAFF. The CDR3 region has the DNA TGCGCCAGCAGCTTGCTGGGCAGGGGGACTGAAGCTTTCTTT. The variable domain in full, with the rest retrieved from reference TRBV5-1 and TRBJ1-1, is KAGVTQTPRYLIKTRGQQVTLSCSPISGHRSVSWYQQTPGQGLQFLFEYFSETQRNKGNFPGRFSGRQFSNSRSEMNVSTLELGDSALYLCASSLLGRGTEAFFGQGTRLTVV.

The chain joins TRBV7-9 to TRBJ1-1; the D is unclear. The CDR3 has 15 amino acids. V was shortened by 1 base and J by 4 bases, with 13 bases between the two germline ends. Germline CDR1 reads SEHNR; CDR2 reads FQNEAQ (reference sequence). Here the CDR3 DNA reads TGTGCCAGCAGCTTAGAAAGCGGCTGGGGCACTGAAGCTTTCTTT. Translated, it gives CASSLESGWGTEAFF.

J is TRBJ1-1 and V is TRBV18; a possible D gene is TRBD1 (5 bases). The CDR3 consists of 13 residues. From germline, CDR1 is KGHSH and CDR2 LQKENI. The V end lost 2 bases, the J end lost 1 base, and 5 bases lay between the germline ends. The CDR3 DNA is TGTGCCAGCTCACCAGGACAGAACACTGAAGCTTTCTTT. It is translated as CASSPGQNTEAFF.

A single count supports this clone. Here the CDR3 reads CASRRDRNDGYTF. The CDR3 DNA reads as TGTGCCAGCAGACGAGACAGGAACGATGGCTACACCTTC. The chain uses TRBV9 and TRBJ1-2; D may be TRBD1 (6 bases). This CDR3 has 13 residues. The germline V gene has CDR1 SGDLS and CDR2 YYNGEE. V was pared by 5 bases and J by 6 bases, with 14 bases between.

This rearrangement joins TRBV30 to TRBJ1-5, with no clear D. V was cut by 0 bases and J by 10 bases, with 10 bases left in between. Germline CDR1 GTSNPN, CDR2 SVGIG (reference sequence). The CDR3 is made up of 12 amino acids. DNA for the CDR3: TGTGCCTGGAGTGTACGGGTGGGACCCCAGCATTTT. This translates into CAWSVRVGPQHF.

V usage is TRBV27 and J usage is TRBJ1-2; D is unclear. This CDR3 region has 11 residues. Trimming removed 5 bases at V and 4 bases at J, with 5 bases between. In germline, CDR1 is MNHEY, CDR2 SMNVEV (reference sequence). The CDR3 region is CASSPGYGYTF. DNA of the CDR3: TGTGCCAGCAGTCCTGGCTATGGCTACACCTTC.